This record concerns one TCR beta chain sequence. The target antigen is unknown. The data were taken from a study of glioma-infiltrating T cells. Overall study results and limits: CDR3 overlap between tissue and blood was very small. Non-neoplastic patients had below-expected tissue-blood divergence, while all gliomas exceeded expectation.

This CDR3 is built from 16 residues. Losses at the gene ends were 1 base for V and 3 bases for J; bases not matched to a gene: 8. Per germline, CDR1 MNHNS and CDR2 SASEGT. The iRepertoire nested amplicon-rescue multiplex PCR amplified TCR alpha and beta CDR3s from RNA. Tissue mRNA or PBMC total RNA, roughly 85-450 ng, went into one-step reverse transcription and amplification. TCRdb used MiXCR to reprocess the multiplex PCR reads, holding one entry per CDR3 protein. The sample comprises about 140,000 distinct CDR3 sequences, 30% to 40% of which are singletons, and 20% rests with the top ten. This receptor was identified in a human donor with low-grade glioma or glioblastoma, undergoing nonglioma brain surgery, or in good health (not recorded which). Sequencing was carried out using glioma tissue, nonneoplastic brain tissue, or PBMCs (not recorded which). This rearrangement joins TRBV6-1 to TRBJ2-7; TRBD2 agrees at 8 bases. The CDR3 sequence: CASSEVTSGGHYEQYF. CDR3 DNA sequence: TGTGCCAGCAGTGAAGTGACCAGCGGGGGTCACTACGAGCAGTACTTC.